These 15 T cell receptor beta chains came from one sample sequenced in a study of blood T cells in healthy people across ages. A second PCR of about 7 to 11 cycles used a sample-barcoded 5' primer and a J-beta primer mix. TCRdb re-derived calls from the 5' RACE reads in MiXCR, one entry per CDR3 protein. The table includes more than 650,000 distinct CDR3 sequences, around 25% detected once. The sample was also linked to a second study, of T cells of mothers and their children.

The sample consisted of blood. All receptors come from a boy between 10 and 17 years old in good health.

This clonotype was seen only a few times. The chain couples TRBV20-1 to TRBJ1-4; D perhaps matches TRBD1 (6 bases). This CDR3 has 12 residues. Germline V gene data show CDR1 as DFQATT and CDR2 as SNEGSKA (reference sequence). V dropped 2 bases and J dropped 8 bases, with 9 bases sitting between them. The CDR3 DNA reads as TGCAGTGCTAGAAGGGGGGAGGAAAAACTGTTTTTT. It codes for CSARRGEEKLFF.

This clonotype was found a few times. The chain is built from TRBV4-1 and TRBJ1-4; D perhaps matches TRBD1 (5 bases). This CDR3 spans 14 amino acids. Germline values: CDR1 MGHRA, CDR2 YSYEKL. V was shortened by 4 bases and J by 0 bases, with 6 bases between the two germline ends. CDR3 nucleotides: TGCGCCAGCAGCCGACAGCCAACTAATGAAAAACTGTTTTTT. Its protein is CASSRQPTNEKLFF.

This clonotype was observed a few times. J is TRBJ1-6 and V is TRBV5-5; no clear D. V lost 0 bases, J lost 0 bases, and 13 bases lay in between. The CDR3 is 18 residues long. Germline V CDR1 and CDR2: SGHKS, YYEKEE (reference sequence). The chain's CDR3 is CASSLGVISSSYNSPLHF. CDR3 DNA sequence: TGTGCCAGCAGCTTGGGAGTGATCTCGAGCTCCTATAATTCACCCCTCCACTTT.

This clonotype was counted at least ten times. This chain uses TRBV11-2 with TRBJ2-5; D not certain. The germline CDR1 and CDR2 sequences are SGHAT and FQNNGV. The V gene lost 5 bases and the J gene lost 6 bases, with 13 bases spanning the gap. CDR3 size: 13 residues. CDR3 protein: CASSPDRAQTQYF. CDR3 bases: TGTGCCAGCAGCCCGGACCGGGCCCAGACCCAGTACTTC. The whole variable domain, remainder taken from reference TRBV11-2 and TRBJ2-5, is EAGVAQSPRYKIIEKRQSVAFWCNPISGHATLYWYQQILGQGPKLLIQFQNNGVVDDSQLPKDRFSAERLKGVDSTLKIQPAKLEDSAVYLCASSPDRAQTQYFGPGTRLLVL.

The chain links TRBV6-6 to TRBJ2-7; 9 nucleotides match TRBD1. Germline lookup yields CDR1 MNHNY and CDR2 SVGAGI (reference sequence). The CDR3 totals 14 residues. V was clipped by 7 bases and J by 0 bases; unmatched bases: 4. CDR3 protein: CASIPGQGSYEQYF. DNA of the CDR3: TGTGCCAGCATTCCGGGACAGGGCTCCTACGAGCAGTACTTC.

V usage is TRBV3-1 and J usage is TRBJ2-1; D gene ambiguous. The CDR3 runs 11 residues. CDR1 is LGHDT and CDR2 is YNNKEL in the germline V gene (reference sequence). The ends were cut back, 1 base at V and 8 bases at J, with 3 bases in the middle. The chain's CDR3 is CASSQAHEQFF. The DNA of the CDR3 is TGTGCCAGCAGCCAAGCCCATGAGCAGTTCTTC.

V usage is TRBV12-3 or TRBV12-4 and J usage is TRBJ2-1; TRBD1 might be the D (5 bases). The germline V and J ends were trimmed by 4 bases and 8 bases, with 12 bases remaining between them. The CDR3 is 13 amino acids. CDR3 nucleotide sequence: TGTGCCAGCAGTTCCCAGGGTTTTGATGAGCAGTTCTTC. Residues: CASSSQGFDEQFF.

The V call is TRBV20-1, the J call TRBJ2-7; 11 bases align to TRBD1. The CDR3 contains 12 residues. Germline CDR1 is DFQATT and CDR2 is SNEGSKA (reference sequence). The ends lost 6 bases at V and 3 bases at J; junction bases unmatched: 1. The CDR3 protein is CSAGTGGYEQYF. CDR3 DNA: TGCAGTGCAGGGACAGGGGGCTACGAGCAGTACTTC.

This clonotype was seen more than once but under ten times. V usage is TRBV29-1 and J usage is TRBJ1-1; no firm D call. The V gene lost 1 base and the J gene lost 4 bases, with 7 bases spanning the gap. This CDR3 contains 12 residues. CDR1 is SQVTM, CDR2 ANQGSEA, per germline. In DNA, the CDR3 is TGCAGCGTTGAAGCAGGAGTCACTGAAGCTTTCTTT. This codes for CSVEAGVTEAFF.

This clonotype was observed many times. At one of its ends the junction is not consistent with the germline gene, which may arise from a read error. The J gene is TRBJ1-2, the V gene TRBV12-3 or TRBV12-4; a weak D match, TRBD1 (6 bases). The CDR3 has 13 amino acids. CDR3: CASSSQGNYGYTF. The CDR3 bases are TGCGCCAGCAGCTCCCAGGGGAACTATGGCTACACCTTC.

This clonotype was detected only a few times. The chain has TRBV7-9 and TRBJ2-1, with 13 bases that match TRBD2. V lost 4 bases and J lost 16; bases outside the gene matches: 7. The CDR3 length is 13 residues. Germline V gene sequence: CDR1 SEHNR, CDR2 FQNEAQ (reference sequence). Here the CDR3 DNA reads TGTGCCAGCAGCTGGACTAGCGGGGGACGGAATTTCTTC. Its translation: CASSWTSGGRNFF.

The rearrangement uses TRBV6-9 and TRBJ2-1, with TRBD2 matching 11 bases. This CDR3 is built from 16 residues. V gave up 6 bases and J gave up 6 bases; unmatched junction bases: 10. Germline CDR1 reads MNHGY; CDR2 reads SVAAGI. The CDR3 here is CASSPRRLAGFNEQFF. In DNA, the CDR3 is TGTGCCAGCAGCCCTCGTAGACTAGCGGGGTTCAATGAGCAGTTCTTC.

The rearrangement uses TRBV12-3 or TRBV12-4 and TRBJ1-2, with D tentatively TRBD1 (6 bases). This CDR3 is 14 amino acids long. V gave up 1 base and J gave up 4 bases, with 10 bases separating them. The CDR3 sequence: CASSLDGQLYGYTF. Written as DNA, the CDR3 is TGTGCCAGCAGTTTAGATGGACAGCTCTATGGCTACACCTTC.

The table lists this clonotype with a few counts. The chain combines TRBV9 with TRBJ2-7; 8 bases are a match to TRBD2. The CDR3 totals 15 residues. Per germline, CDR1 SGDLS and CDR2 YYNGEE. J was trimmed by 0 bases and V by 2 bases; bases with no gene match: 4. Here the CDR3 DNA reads TGTGCCAGCAGCGTTCGCGGGGGGTCCTCCTACGAGCAGTACTTC. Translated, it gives CASSVRGGSSYEQYF.

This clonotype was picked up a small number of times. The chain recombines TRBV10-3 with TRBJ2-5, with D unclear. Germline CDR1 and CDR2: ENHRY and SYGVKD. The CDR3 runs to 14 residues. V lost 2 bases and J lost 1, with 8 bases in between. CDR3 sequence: CAISEDGFQETQYF. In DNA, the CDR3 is TGTGCCATCAGTGAGGACGGATTCCAAGAGACCCAGTACTTC.